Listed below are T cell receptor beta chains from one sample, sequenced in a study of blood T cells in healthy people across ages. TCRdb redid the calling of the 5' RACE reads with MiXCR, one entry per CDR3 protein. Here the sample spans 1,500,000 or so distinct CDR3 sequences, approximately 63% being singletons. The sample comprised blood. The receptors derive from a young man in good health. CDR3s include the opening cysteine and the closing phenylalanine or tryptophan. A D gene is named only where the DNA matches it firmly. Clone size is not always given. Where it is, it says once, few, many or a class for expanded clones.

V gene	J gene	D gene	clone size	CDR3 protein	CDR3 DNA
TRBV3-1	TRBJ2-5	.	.	CASSQGVVPSSSETQYF	TGTGCCAGCAGCCAAGGGGTAGTTCCTAGCAGTTCAGAGACCCAGTACTTC
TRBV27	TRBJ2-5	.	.	CASSDGARLETQYF	TGTGCCAGCAGCGATGGGGCTCGTCTAGAGACCCAGTACTTC
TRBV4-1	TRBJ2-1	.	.	CASSQGGNYNEQFF	TGCGCCAGCAGCCAAGGTGGCAACTACAATGAGCAGTTCTTC
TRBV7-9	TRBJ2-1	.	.	CASNGDLDSYNEQFF	TGTGCCAGCAACGGAGATTTGGATTCCTACAATGAGCAGTTCTTC
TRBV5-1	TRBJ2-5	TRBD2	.	CASSGLGMRETQYF	TGCGCCAGCAGCGGACTAGGGATGCGAGAGACCCAGTACTTC
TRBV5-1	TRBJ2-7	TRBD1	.	CASSSSLTGKAYEQYF	TGCGCCAGCAGCTCCTCCTTGACAGGGAAGGCCTACGAGCAGTACTTC
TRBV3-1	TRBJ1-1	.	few	CASSQDPLNTEAFF	TGTGCCAGCAGCCAAGATCCCCTGAACACTGAAGCTTTCTTT
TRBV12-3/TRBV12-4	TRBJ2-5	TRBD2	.	CASTSGLAEETQYF	TGTGCCAGCACATCGGGACTAGCGGAAGAGACCCAGTACTTC
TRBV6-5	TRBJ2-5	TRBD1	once	CASSYAQGRSGTQYF	TGTGCCAGCAGTTACGCACAGGGGCGATCGGGGACCCAGTACTTC
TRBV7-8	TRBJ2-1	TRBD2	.	CASSLVPLAGAMTYNEQFF	TGTGCCAGCAGCTTAGTCCCACTAGCGGGGGCTATGACCTACAATGAGCAGTTCTTC
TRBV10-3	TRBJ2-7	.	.	CAISEREGYEQYF	TGTGCCATCAGTGAGCGAGAGGGGTACGAGCAGTACTTC
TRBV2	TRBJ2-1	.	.	CASSQVEEQFF	TGTGCCAGCAGTCAAGTCGAAGAGCAGTTCTTC
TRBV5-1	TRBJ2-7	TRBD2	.	CASSAWTSADEQYF	TGCGCCAGCAGCGCCTGGACTAGCGCCGACGAGCAGTACTTC
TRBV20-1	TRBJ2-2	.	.	CSARDIEGGLVEELFF	TGCAGTGCTAGAGATATCGAGGGGGGCCTAGTTGAGGAGCTGTTTTTT
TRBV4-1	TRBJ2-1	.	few	CASSPGAAGEQFF	TGCGCCAGCAGCCCCGGGGCCGCAGGAGAGCAGTTCTTC
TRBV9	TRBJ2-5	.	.	CASSVVATRGETQYF	TGTGCCAGCAGCGTAGTGGCCACCAGGGGAGAGACCCAGTACTTC
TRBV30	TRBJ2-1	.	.	CAWRGQRDNEQFF	TGTGCCTGGAGAGGACAGCGGGACAATGAGCAGTTCTTC
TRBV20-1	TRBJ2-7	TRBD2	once	CSARRGLAGVHEQYF	TGCAGTGCTAGAAGGGGACTAGCGGGAGTCCACGAGCAGTACTTC
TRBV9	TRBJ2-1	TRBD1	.	CASSVVGTGINNEQFF	TGTGCCAGCAGCGTAGTAGGGACAGGGATCAACAATGAGCAGTTCTTC
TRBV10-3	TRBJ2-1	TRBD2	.	CAISEWGLAGTYNEQFF	TGTGCCATCAGTGAGTGGGGCCTAGCGGGAACCTACAATGAGCAGTTCTTC
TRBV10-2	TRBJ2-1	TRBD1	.	CASSESIYRGNNEQFF	TGCGCCAGCAGTGAGTCCATCTACAGGGGAAACAATGAGCAGTTCTTC
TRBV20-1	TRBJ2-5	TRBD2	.	CSAPGGTKTQYF	TGCAGTGCTCCGGGGGGGACGAAGACCCAGTACTTC
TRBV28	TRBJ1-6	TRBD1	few	CASSLQGQGNSPLHF	TGTGCCAGCAGTTTACAGGGACAGGGGAATTCACCCCTCCACTTT
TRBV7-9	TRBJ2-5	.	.	CASSVGLSEGTQYF	TGTGCCAGCAGCGTAGGTCTCTCTGAAGGGACCCAGTACTTC
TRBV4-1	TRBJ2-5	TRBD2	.	CASSPPGVGEGPLETQYF	TGCGCCAGCAGTCCCCCTGGGGTGGGGGAGGGCCCTTTAGAGACCCAGTACTTC
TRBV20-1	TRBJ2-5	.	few	CSARGPGEETQYF	TGCAGTGCTAGAGGGCCAGGGGAAGAGACCCAGTACTTC
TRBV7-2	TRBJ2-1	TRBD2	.	CASISGRGLYNEQFF	TGTGCCAGCATTAGCGGGAGGGGTCTCTACAATGAGCAGTTCTTC
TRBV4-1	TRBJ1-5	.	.	CASSHTGTRDQPQHF	TGCGCCAGCAGCCATACAGGGACTCGGGATCAGCCCCAGCATTTT
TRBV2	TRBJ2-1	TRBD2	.	CASTTNLAGGRNEQFF	TGTGCCAGCACTACCAACCTAGCGGGAGGACGCAATGAGCAGTTCTTC
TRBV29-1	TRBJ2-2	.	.	CSVSTNSHTGELFF	TGCAGCGTTTCTACAAACAGTCACACCGGGGAGCTGTTTTTT
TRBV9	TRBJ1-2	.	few	CASSPRGSYNYGYTF	TGTGCCAGCAGCCCACGGGGCTCCTATAACTATGGCTACACCTTC
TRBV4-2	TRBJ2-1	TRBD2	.	CASSQKGTFLAGGYNEQFF	TGTGCCAGCAGCCAAAAGGGGACATTCCTAGCGGGGGGCTACAATGAGCAGTTCTTC
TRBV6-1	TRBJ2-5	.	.	CASSDLLMGETQYF	TGTGCCAGCAGTGATTTGCTCATGGGGGAGACCCAGTACTTC
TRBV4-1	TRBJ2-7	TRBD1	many	CASSPSLTGLTYEQYF	TGCGCCAGCAGCCCTTCCTTGACAGGGCTAACCTACGAGCAGTACTTC
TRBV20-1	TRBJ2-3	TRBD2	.	CSARESLAGPSIDTQYF	TGCAGTGCTAGAGAGTCCTTAGCGGGGCCCAGCATAGATACGCAGTATTTT
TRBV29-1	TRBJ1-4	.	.	CSAGGSNEKLFF	TGCAGCGCCGGAGGTTCGAATGAAAAACTGTTTTTT
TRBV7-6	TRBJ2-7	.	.	CASSSEVRGSEQYF	TGTGCCAGCAGCTCCGAGGTACGGGGGAGCGAGCAGTACTTC
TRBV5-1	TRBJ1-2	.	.	CASSFTPNYGYTF	TGCGCCAGCAGCTTCACGCCTAACTATGGCTACACCTTC
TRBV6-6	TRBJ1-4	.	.	CASSQQDLRSGEKLFF	TGTGCCAGCAGCCAACAGGACCTAAGGTCGGGTGAAAAACTGTTTTTT
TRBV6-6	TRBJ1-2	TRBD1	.	CAINDRDGYTF	TGTGCCATCAACGACAGGGATGGCTACACCTTC
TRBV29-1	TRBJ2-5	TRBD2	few	CSVGGLETQYF	TGCAGCGTGGGGGGGTTGGAGACCCAGTACTTC
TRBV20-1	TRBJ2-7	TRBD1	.	CSATGGLLEQYF	TGCAGTGCCACAGGGGGACTGCTCGAGCAGTACTTC
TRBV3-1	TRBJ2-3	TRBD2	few	CASSLGLGNTDTQYF	TGTGCCAGCTCCTTGGGACTAGGGAACACAGATACGCAGTATTTT
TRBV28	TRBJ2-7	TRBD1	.	CASSSPGTGISYEQYF	TGTGCCAGCAGCTCTCCCGGGACAGGGATTTCCTACGAGCAGTACTTC
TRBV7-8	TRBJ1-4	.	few	CASSALGALTGKLFF	TGTGCCAGCAGCGCTCTGGGGGCCCTCACCGGAAAACTGTTTTTT
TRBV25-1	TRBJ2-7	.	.	CASMTGPREQYF	TGTGCCAGTATGACAGGACCGAGGGAGCAGTACTTC
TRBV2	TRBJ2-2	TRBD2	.	CASCSAGLGAGELFF	TGTGCCAGTTGCTCGGCGGGACTAGGGGCCGGGGAGCTGTTTTTT
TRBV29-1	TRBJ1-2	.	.	CSVDELYGYTF	TGCAGCGTTGATGAGCTCTATGGCTACACCTTC
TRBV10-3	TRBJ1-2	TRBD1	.	CAISITGQGIYGYTF	TGTGCCATCAGTATCACGGGACAGGGAATTTATGGCTACACCTTC
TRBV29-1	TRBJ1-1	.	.	CSVETGMNTEAFF	TGCAGCGTTGAAACAGGGATGAACACTGAAGCTTTCTTT
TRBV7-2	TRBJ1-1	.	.	CASHGWGASTTYAFF	TGTGCCAGCCACGGTTGGGGGGCGTCTACTACTTACGCTTTCTTT
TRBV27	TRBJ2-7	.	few	CASSDTGPSYEQYF	TGTGCCAGCAGTGATACCGGGCCGTCCTACGAGCAGTACTTC
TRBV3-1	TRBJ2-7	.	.	CASSHGGSSYEQYF	TGTGCCAGCAGCCACGGGGGCAGTTCCTACGAGCAGTACTTC
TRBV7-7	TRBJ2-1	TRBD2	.	CASSKGTSGTPYNEQFF	TGTGCCAGCAGCAAGGGGACTAGCGGGACCCCCTACAATGAGCAGTTCTTC